This T cell receptor (beta chain) stems from a study of blood T cell repertoires in COVID-19. The wider study: PBMCs, B-cell-depleted T cells, or T cells provided the cDNA or gDNA that made up the material.

Repertoires were generated with immunoSEQ multiplex PCR, while TCRdb's copy carries only in-frame clones and drops some. The top ten hold approximately 1.8% of the sample, which has a few hundred thousand clones, approximately 89% seen once. Participants were aged about 18 to 89 years from approximately 24 US areas. The CDR3 contains 12 residues. J was trimmed by 7 bases and V by 4 bases; bases with no gene match: 7. Germline CDR1 SQVTM, CDR2 ANQGSEA. The receptor was derived from a man in his forties or fifties in a cohort exposed to, infected with or recovered from COVID-19 (not recorded which). The chain couples TRBV29-1 to TRBJ2-7, with 7 positions matching TRBD1. Source material: PBMCs or T cells enriched from blood (not recorded which). As DNA, the CDR3 is TGCAGCGTTGGACAGGGTGAAAGGGAGCAGTACTTC. It codes for CSVGQGEREQYF.